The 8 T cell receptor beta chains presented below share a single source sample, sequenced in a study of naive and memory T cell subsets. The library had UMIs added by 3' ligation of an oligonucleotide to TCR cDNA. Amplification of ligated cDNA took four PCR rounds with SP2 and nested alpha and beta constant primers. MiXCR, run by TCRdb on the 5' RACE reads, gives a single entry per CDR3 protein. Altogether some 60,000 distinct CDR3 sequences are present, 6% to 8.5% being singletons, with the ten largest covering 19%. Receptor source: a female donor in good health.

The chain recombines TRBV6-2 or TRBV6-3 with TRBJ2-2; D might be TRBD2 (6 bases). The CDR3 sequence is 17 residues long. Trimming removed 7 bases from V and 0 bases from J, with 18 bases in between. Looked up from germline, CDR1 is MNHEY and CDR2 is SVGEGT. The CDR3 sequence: CASTSVVSGSNTGELFF. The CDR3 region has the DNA TGTGCCAGCACCTCCGTCGTCAGCGGGTCGAACACCGGGGAGCTGTTTTTT.

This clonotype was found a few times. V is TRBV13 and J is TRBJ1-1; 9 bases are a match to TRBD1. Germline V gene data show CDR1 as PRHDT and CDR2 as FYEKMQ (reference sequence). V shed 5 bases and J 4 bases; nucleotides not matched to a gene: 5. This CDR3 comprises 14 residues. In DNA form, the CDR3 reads TGTGCCAGCAGCATTTTGACAGGGGGCACTGAAGCTTTCTTT. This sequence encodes CASSILTGGTEAFF.

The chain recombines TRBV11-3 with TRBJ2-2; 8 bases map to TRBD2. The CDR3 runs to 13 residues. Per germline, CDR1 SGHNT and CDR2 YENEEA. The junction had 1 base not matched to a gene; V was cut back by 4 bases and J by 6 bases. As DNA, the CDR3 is TGTGCCAGCAGCTCGGGGGGGGCCGGGGAGCTGTTTTTT. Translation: CASSSGGAGELFF.

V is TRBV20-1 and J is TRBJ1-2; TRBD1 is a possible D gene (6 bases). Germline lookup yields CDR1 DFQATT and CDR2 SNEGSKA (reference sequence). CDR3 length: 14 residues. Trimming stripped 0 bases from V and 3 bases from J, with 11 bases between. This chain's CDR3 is CSARDRTAYYGYTF. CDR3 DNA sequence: TGCAGTGCTAGAGATCGGACAGCCTACTATGGCTACACCTTC.

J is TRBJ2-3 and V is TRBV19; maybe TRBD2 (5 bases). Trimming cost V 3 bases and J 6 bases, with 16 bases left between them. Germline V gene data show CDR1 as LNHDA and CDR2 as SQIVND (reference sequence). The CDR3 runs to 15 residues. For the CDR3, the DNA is TGTGCCAGTAGTATTTGGGTTCAGAGCGGCGATACGCAGTATTTT. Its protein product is CASSIWVQSGDTQYF.

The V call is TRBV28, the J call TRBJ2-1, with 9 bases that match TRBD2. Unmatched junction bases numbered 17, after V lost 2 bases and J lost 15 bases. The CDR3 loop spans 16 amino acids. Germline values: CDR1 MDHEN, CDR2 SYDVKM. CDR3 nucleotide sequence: TGTGCCAGCAGTTTAAGAGGAATAGCGGGGGACCGAGGCCCGTTCTTC. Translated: CASSLRGIAGDRGPFF.

The CDR3 coding sequence is TGTGCCAGCAGCACCAGGAGAGGGGGACAAGAGACCCAGTACTTC. It translates to CASSTRRGGQETQYF. The genes are TRBV12-3 or TRBV12-4 and TRBJ2-5; weak D call: TRBD1 (6 bases). This CDR3 is built from 15 residues. V was trimmed by 6 bases and J by 2 bases, leaving 16 bases between them.

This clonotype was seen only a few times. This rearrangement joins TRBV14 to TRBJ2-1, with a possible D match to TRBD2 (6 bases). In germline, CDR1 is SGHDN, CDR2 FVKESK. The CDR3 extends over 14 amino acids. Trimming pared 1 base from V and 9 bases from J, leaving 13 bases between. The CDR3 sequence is CASSQVGGAGEQFF. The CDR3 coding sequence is TGTGCCAGCAGCCAAGTCGGCGGGGCGGGTGAGCAGTTCTTC.